This passage covers 19 T cell receptor beta chains from one sample sequenced in a study of blood T cells in healthy people across ages. Alongside a J-beta primer mix, a sample-barcoded 5' primer served in a second PCR lasting roughly 7 to 11 cycles. A single record per CDR3 protein comes from TCRdb applying MiXCR to the 5' RACE reads. The data hold approximately 780,000 distinct CDR3 sequences, with roughly 24% observed a single time. These same records also appear under a second study, on T cells of mothers and their children.

Sequenced material: blood. These receptors were taken from a boy aged 5 to 17 in good health.

This clonotype was detected a few times. The V and J genes are TRBV11-2 and TRBJ2-1; 7 bases line up with TRBD2. The CDR3 has 14 amino acids. Germline assignment: CDR1 SGHAT and CDR2 FQNNGV. Germline trimming cut 6 bases from V and 7 bases from J; bases unmatched to any gene: 9. The CDR3: CASRERDPLNEQFF. The CDR3 bases are TGTGCCAGCAGAGAGCGGGACCCGCTGAATGAGCAGTTCTTC. Variable domain in full (rest from reference TRBV11-2 and TRBJ2-1): EAGVAQSPRYKIIEKRQSVAFWCNPISGHATLYWYQQILGQGPKLLIQFQNNGVVDDSQLPKDRFSAERLKGVDSTLKIQPAKLEDSAVYLCASRERDPLNEQFFGPGTRLTVL.

This clonotype was detected a few times. This chain connects TRBV4-1 to TRBJ2-1, with D possibly matching TRBD2 (7 bases). This CDR3 contains 15 residues. CDR1 is MGHRA, CDR2 YSYEKL, per germline. V lost 0 bases, J lost 12 bases, and 18 bases lay in between. The CDR3 protein is CASSQDPVGGGAQFF. The CDR3 DNA reads TGCGCCAGCAGCCAAGATCCGGTGGGAGGGGGAGCGCAGTTCTTC.

The V call is TRBV5-5, the J call TRBJ1-1; D might be TRBD1 (6 bases). With 4 bases removed from V and 1 base from J, the gap between germline ends came to 17 bases. The CDR3 has 16 amino acids. Looked up from germline, CDR1 is SGHKS and CDR2 is YYEKEE (reference sequence). The CDR3 DNA sequence: TGTGCCAGCAGCGCCACCGAGGGCAGGGGGAACACTGAAGCTTTCTTT. It codes for CASSATEGRGNTEAFF.

This clonotype was seen only a few times. The V call is TRBV27, the J call TRBJ2-1; unclear D gene. Germline V CDR1 and CDR2: MNHEY, SMNVEV (reference sequence). V lost 5 bases and J lost 5, with 13 bases in between. The CDR3 covers 14 residues. CDR3 in amino acids: CASSPRDWNNEQFF. CDR3 nucleotides: TGTGCCAGCAGTCCGAGAGACTGGAACAATGAGCAGTTCTTC.

This sequence joins TRBV12-3 or TRBV12-4 and TRBJ1-2, with D unclear. V lost 7 bases, J lost 7 bases, and 19 bases lay in between. CDR3 length: 14 amino acids. The CDR3 DNA follows: TGTGCCAGCACCATGGTCCCGGGCCCCCGTGGCTACACCTTC. Encoded protein: CASTMVPGPRGYTF.

This clonotype has just one count. This sequence joins TRBV7-8 and TRBJ1-2; the match to TRBD1 covers 8 bases. The length of the CDR3 is 13 residues. Trimming took 5 bases from V and 8 from J; bases not matched to a gene: 7. The germline V gene encodes CDR1 SGHVS and CDR2 FQNEAQ. CDR3 amino acids: CASSPDREGGYTF. Written as DNA, the CDR3 is TGTGCCAGCAGCCCGGACAGGGAAGGCGGCTACACCTTC.

The rearrangement links TRBV7-9 to TRBJ2-6; 7 bases fit TRBD1. This CDR3 comprises 16 residues. Germline V gene sequence: CDR1 SEHNR, CDR2 FQNEAQ (reference sequence). The V and J ends lost 2 bases and 2 bases, in that order; junction bases with no gene match: 3. CDR3 nucleotides: TGTGCCAGCAGCTTAAGGGGGCTGGCTGGGGCCAACGTCCTGACTTTC. Translating it yields CASSLRGLAGANVLTF.

This clonotype was picked up a small number of times. The chain couples TRBV6-6 to TRBJ2-5; weak D call: TRBD1 (5 bases). The end of the DNA fits TRBJ2-7 better, so the J call may be wrong. The CDR3 runs 12 residues. Germline loops: CDR1 MNHNY, CDR2 SVGAGI (reference sequence). The CDR3 DNA is TGTGCCAGCAGTAATGGCAGGGACGAGCAGTACTTC. It translates to CASSNGRDEQYF.

This clonotype was detected a few times. The V call is TRBV7-9, the J call TRBJ2-3; TRBD2 aligns across 7 bases. The V gene's germline CDR1 is SEHNR and CDR2 FQNEAQ (reference sequence). The CDR3 has 17 residues. Germline trimming cut 0 bases from V and 2 bases from J; bases unmatched to any gene: 8. CDR3 sequence: CASSLARASGYTDTQYF. The CDR3 DNA is TGTGCCAGCAGCTTAGCGCGGGCTAGCGGATACACAGATACGCAGTATTTT.

The chain employs TRBV15 and TRBJ2-1; 9 positions agree with TRBD1. The CDR3 has 16 residues. V was pared by 3 bases and J by 6 bases, with 9 bases of the junction left unmatched. The germline CDR1 and CDR2 sequences are LNHNV and YYDKDF (reference sequence). CDR3 region: CATSRIRDRVINEQFF. The CDR3 DNA follows: TGTGCCACCAGCAGGATCCGGGACAGGGTAATCAATGAGCAGTTCTTC.

This clonotype turned up a few times. An end of the junction does not agree with germline; a read error may underlie this. The chain recombines TRBV28 with TRBJ2-5; no clear D gene. The last part of the DNA fits TRBJ2-1 better; the J call may be wrong. Germline V gene data show CDR1 as MDHEN and CDR2 as SYDVKM. The CDR3 sequence is 12 residues long. For the CDR3, the DNA is TGTGCCAGCAGTAGGACCTACAGTGAGCAGTTCTTC. Translation gives CASSRTYSEQFF.

This chain joins TRBV5-1 and TRBJ1-2; D ambiguous. There are 13 residues in the CDR3. Trimming took off 0 bases at V and 7 bases at J, with 10 bases between the two ends. Germline lookup yields CDR1 SGHRS and CDR2 YFSETQ. CDR3 in amino acids: CASSLEASVGYTF. CDR3 DNA: TGCGCCAGCAGCTTGGAGGCCTCGGTTGGCTACACCTTC.

The CDR3 here is CASSRSTSGGAYNEQFF. The CDR3, as DNA: TGTGCCAGCAGCCGATCGACTAGCGGGGGGGCATACAATGAGCAGTTCTTC. This chain joins TRBV3-1 and TRBJ2-1, with 14 nucleotides matching TRBD2. Germline V lookup: CDR1 LGHDT, CDR2 YNNKEL (reference sequence). The CDR3 length is 17 residues. The ends lost 4 bases at V and 4 bases at J; junction bases unmatched: 6.

V usage is TRBV29-1 and J usage is TRBJ2-3, with 9 bases aligning to TRBD1. Germline V gene data show CDR1 as SQVTM and CDR2 as ANQGSEA. Germline trimming cut 7 bases from V and 8 bases from J; bases unmatched to any gene: 10. This CDR3 is built from 13 residues. The CDR3 here is CSGREQGATTQYF. The CDR3 nucleotides read TGCAGCGGGCGGGAACAGGGGGCGACTACGCAGTATTTT.

This chain uses TRBV12-3 or TRBV12-4 with TRBJ2-7; D ambiguous. Between the trimmed V and J ends, which lost 1 base and 4 bases, there was a span of 11 bases. The CDR3 is 14 residues long. As DNA, the CDR3 is TGTGCCAGCAGTTTAGACCTAATTAAATACGAGCAGTACTTC. Encoded protein: CASSLDLIKYEQYF.

This clonotype showed up just a few times. The junction and the germline gene differ at one end; a read error may be behind it. J is TRBJ2-6 and V is TRBV7-8; perhaps TRBD1 as D (6 bases). CDR1 and CDR2 from the germline V gene are SGHVS and FQNEAQ. This CDR3 contains 15 residues. CDR3 sequence (DNA): TGTACCAGCAGCATCGACAGGACCGGGGCCAACGTCCTGACTTTC. Translation gives CTSSIDRTGANVLTF.

The gene calls are TRBV2 and TRBJ2-1, with TRBD2 identical over 9 bases. The CDR3 contains 16 residues. Trimming cost V 8 bases and J 3 bases; bases outside gene matches: 11. Germline V gives CDR1 SNHLY, CDR2 FYNNEI. The CDR3 loop reads CASFSSSGVRYNEQFF. CDR3 nucleotides: TGTGCCAGCTTTTCTTCTAGCGGGGTTCGCTACAATGAGCAGTTCTTC. Filled out from reference TRBV2 and TRBJ2-1, the complete variable domain reads EPEVTQTPSHQVTQMGQEVILRCVPISNHLYFYWYRQILGQKVEFLVSFYNNEISEKSEIFDDQFSVERPDGSNFTLKIRSTKLEDSAMYFCASFSSSGVRYNEQFFGPGTRLTVL.

CDR3 in amino acids: CSVDVQGRAGYTF. The CDR3 nucleotides are TGCAGCGTAGACGTACAGGGGAGAGCTGGCTACACCTTC. V usage is TRBV29-1 and J usage is TRBJ1-2, with 7 bases that match TRBD1. V lost 6 bases, J lost 7 bases, and 11 bases stayed unmatched. CDR1 is SQVTM, CDR2 ANQGSEA, per germline. The CDR3 sequence is 13 residues long.

V usage is TRBV12-3 or TRBV12-4 and J usage is TRBJ2-3, with 10 bases that match TRBD1. CDR3 length equals 16 residues. Losses at the gene ends were 3 bases for V and 5 bases for J; bases not matched to a gene: 8. The CDR3: CASSLVGTGAGDTQYF. CDR3 nucleotide sequence: TGTGCCAGCAGTTTGGTCGGGACAGGGGCCGGAGATACGCAGTATTTT.